This TCR beta chain stems from a study of T cell repertoires in breast cancer. Unpaired genes were suppressed by blocking oligonucleotides during a second nested PCR. One entry per CDR3 protein, called by TCRdb with MiXCR from the emulsion pairing reads. The table includes about 40,000 distinct CDR3 sequences, under 60% detected once. The CDR3 is 15 amino acids. The V gene lost 5 bases and the J gene lost 2 bases, with 19 bases spanning the gap. Per germline, CDR1 DFQATT and CDR2 SNEGSKA (reference sequence). Primers covering all TCR V genes were used in emulsion RT-PCR on CD8+ T cells. This clonotype was detected only a few times.

Sequenced material: CD8+ T cells. This TCR was sampled from a pool of human donors with breast cancer or a healthy control (not recorded which). The chain has TRBV20-1 and TRBJ2-7; D not resolved. The CDR3 DNA is TGCAGTGCTCCCTTCAAGCGTCCTTTCACCTACGAGCAGTACTTC. It yields the protein CSAPFKRPFTYEQYF.